Listed below are T cell receptor beta chains from one sample, sequenced in a study of blood T cells in healthy people across ages. TCRdb re-analysed the 5' RACE reads in MiXCR, keeping a single row per CDR3 protein. The data show hundreds of thousands of distinct CDR3 sequences, around 21% seen once. The sequenced material came from blood. These receptors were collected from a man in his 70s in good health. The CDR3 runs from the conserved cysteine through the conserved F or W. D genes are given only for firm matches. Clone size is shown for a subset of rows, as once, few, many or a class of expanded clone.

abundance,v_gene,j_gene,d_gene,CDR3nt,CDR3aa
once,TRBV20-1,TRBJ2-1,TRBD2,TGCAGTGCTAGAGCTCCCGGACTAGCCTCCTACAATGAGCAGTTCTTC,CSARAPGLASYNEQFF
NA,TRBV20-1,TRBJ2-7,TRBD2,TGCAGTGCCACAACGAAGGGTTTGGGTAGCGGGATATTATACGAGCAGTACTTC,CSATTKGLGSGILYEQYF
NA,TRBV3-1,TRBJ2-3,NA,TGTGCCAGCAGCCAAGACTTCTTGGATACGCAGTATTTT,CASSQDFLDTQYF
few,TRBV4-1,TRBJ2-7,TRBD1,TGCGCCAGCAGCCAACTACCGGGACAGGGGTTAGAGCAGTACTTC,CASSQLPGQGLEQYF
NA,TRBV27,TRBJ1-4,NA,TGTGCCAGCAGGCCGGCCGGAGTCGGTGAAAAACTGTTTTTT,CASRPAGVGEKLFF
NA,TRBV6-5,TRBJ2-1,TRBD2,TGTGCCAGCAGCCGACTAGCGGACAATGAGCAGTTCTTC,CASSRLADNEQFF
NA,TRBV19,TRBJ2-1,NA,TGTGCCAGTACCAGGGGAAGCGGGACGATCAATGAGCAGTTCTTC,CASTRGSGTINEQFF
NA,TRBV12-3/TRBV12-4,TRBJ1-5,NA,TGTGCCAGCAGTTTAACGGGACACACCAACCCCCAGCATTTT,CASSLTGHTNPQHF
NA,TRBV10-3,TRBJ2-3,NA,TGTGCCATCAGTGACCGGAGTGGGGATACGCAGTATTTT,CAISDRSGDTQYF
few,TRBV20-1,TRBJ1-5,NA,TGCAGTGCTAGACAGGGTGAACAGCCCCAGCATTTT,CSARQGEQPQHF
NA,TRBV6-2/TRBV6-3,TRBJ2-1,NA,TGTGCCAGCAGTTCGGCGGGTCGGTCCTACAATGAGCAGTTCTTC,CASSSAGRSYNEQFF
once,TRBV13,TRBJ2-1,TRBD2,TGTGCCAGCAGCCCGGATTGGGGCCGGGGGGATGAGCAGTTCTTC,CASSPDWGRGDEQFF
few,TRBV5-1,TRBJ2-4,NA,TGCGCCAGCAGCTTGGAACCTCCATACATTCAGTACTTC,CASSLEPPYIQYF
few,TRBV10-3,TRBJ1-4,NA,TGTGCCATCAGTGAGTCGTGGGGGACGGATAATGAAAAACTGTTTTTT,CAISESWGTDNEKLFF